The source of this TCR beta chain is a study of CD8 T cells in Susac syndrome. V was clipped by 1 base and J by 4 bases, with 2 bases between them. The germline gives CDR1 GTSNPN, CDR2 SVGIG (reference sequence). The CDR3 consists of 11 residues. Reverse transcription used roughly 0.45 to 1 ug RNA and random hexamers. Amplification of TCR beta CDR3 used immunoSEQ multiplex PCR across 54 Vbeta and 13 Jbeta. TCRdb called the immunoSEQ multiplex PCR reads again in MiXCR, with one record for every CDR3 protein. The table shows some 300,000 distinct CDR3 sequences, with approximately 91% occurring only once. TEMRA cells were FACS-enriched, and CD8+ and CD4+ T cells were isolated negatively.

Sequenced material: CD8+ T cells from PBMCs. The receptor's source is a human donor with multiple sclerosis. The J gene is TRBJ2-1, the V gene TRBV30; D not resolved. The CDR3 spells CAWSEYNEQFF. In nucleotides, the CDR3 is TGTGCCTGGAGTGAATACAATGAGCAGTTCTTC.